These T cell receptor beta chains were read from a single sample in a study of Ad26.COV2.S vaccination and SARS-CoV-2 variants. The data were produced by immunoSEQ multiplex PCR, yet TCRdb's version contains in-frame clones alone and is incomplete. The table shows about 470,000 clones, with about nine tenths occurring only once. The sequenced sample was peripheral blood, obtained in a trial of Ad26.COV2.S vaccine versus placebo. These receptors originate from a person between 18 and 60 years old who received the Ad26.COV2.S COVID-19 vaccine or a placebo. CDR3s include the opening cysteine and the closing phenylalanine or tryptophan. Each record gives: J gene, D gene, V gene, clone size, CDR3 protein, CDR3 DNA. D genes are given only for firm matches. The size entry is marked missing in some rows and otherwise reads once, few, many or a size class.

TRBJ2-1	NA	TRBV7-2	NA	CASSSPRVYNEQFF	TGTGCCAGCAGCTCCCCCAGGGTCTACAATGAGCAGTTCTTC
TRBJ2-2	NA	TRBV7-9	NA	CASSLYTGELFF	TGTGCCAGCAGCTTATACACCGGGGAGCTGTTTTTT
TRBJ2-5	NA	TRBV19	NA	CASSIVGGRRYQETQYF	TGTGCCAGTAGTATAGTGGGTGGCAGACGGTACCAAGAGACCCAGTACTTC
TRBJ2-5	NA	TRBV7-9	many	CASSSRDSGYKGETQYF	TGTGCCAGCAGCTCGAGGGATAGCGGATATAAGGGGGAGACCCAGTACTTC
TRBJ1-1	NA	TRBV28	NA	CASSLPYSSTFF	TGTGCCAGCAGTTTACCCTATAGTAGTACTTTCTTT
TRBJ1-4	TRBD1	TRBV28	NA	CASSSKLTGTGGEMDEKLFF	TGTGCCAGCAGTTCGAAGCTCACCGGGACAGGGGGTGAAATGGATGAAAAACTGTTTTTT
TRBJ2-3	NA	TRBV30	NA	CAWDALSDTQYF	TGTGCCTGGGATGCCCTATCAGATACGCAGTATTTT
TRBJ1-1	NA	TRBV19	NA	CASIRGGGAMGAFF	TGTGCCAGTATCCGAGGTGGGGGCGCGATGGGAGCTTTCTTT
TRBJ2-1	TRBD2	TRBV11-2	NA	CASSPRAGVYNEQFF	TGTGCCAGCAGCCCGCGGGCGGGAGTCTACAATGAGCAGTTCTTC
TRBJ2-7	NA	TRBV6-2/TRBV6-3	NA	CASSGTDSYEQYF	TGTGCCAGCAGTGGGACGGATTCCTACGAGCAGTACTTC
TRBJ2-5	TRBD1	TRBV2	NA	CASKQGVVQETQYF	TGTGCCAGCAAACAGGGGGTGGTCCAAGAGACCCAGTACTTC
TRBJ2-1	NA	TRBV28	NA	CASSLPDGTNEQFF	TGTGCCAGCAGTCTACCGGACGGGACGAATGAGCAGTTCTTC
TRBJ2-1	NA	TRBV4-3	NA	CASSQDRDSYNEQFF	TGCGCCAGCAGCCAAGACAGGGACTCCTACAATGAGCAGTTCTTC
TRBJ2-1	NA	TRBV27	NA	CASSTPWSNEQFF	TGTGCCAGCAGTACTCCCTGGTCGAATGAGCAGTTCTTC
TRBJ1-2	NA	TRBV5-4	NA	CASSLGARGNGYTF	TGTGCCAGCAGCTTGGGGGCCAGGGGCAATGGCTACACCTTC
TRBJ2-7	NA	TRBV6-2/TRBV6-3	NA	CASSYSYGGYEQYF	TGTGCCAGCAGTTACTCGTACGGAGGCTACGAGCAGTACTTC
TRBJ1-2	NA	TRBV9	few	CASRGSDRPNYGYTF	TGTGCCAGCAGGGGATCCGACAGACCTAACTATGGCTACACCTTC
TRBJ2-7	TRBD1	TRBV7-2	NA	CASSQDRDEQYF	TGTGCCAGCAGCCAGGACAGGGACGAGCAGTACTTC
TRBJ2-2	NA	TRBV6-1	NA	CASSEMSGFGELFF	TGTGCCAGCAGTGAAATGTCGGGATTCGGGGAGCTGTTTTTT
TRBJ2-2	TRBD2	TRBV25-1	few	CASSESARLAGTGELFF	TGTGCCAGCAGTGAATCAGCACGGCTAGCGGGCACCGGGGAGCTGTTTTTT
TRBJ2-1	TRBD1	TRBV27	NA	CASSLWTGISYNEQFF	TGTGCCAGCAGTTTATGGACAGGGATCTCCTACAATGAGCAGTTCTTC
TRBJ1-6	TRBD1	TRBV6-6	NA	CASRTSGQLNSPLHF	TGTGCCAGCAGGACCTCGGGACAGCTCAATTCACCCCTCCACTTT
TRBJ2-1	NA	TRBV3-1/TRBV3-2	NA	CASSQDWTGLINEQFF	TGTGCCAGCAGCCAAGATTGGACGGGTCTAATAAATGAGCAGTTCTTC
TRBJ1-4	TRBD1	TRBV7-9	NA	CASRQGSNEKLFF	TGTGCCAGCCGACAGGGTTCTAATGAAAAACTGTTTTTT
TRBJ2-7	TRBD2	TRBV27	NA	CASRRDYPYEQYF	TGTGCCAGCAGGAGGGACTATCCCTACGAGCAGTACTTC
TRBJ2-6	NA	TRBV18	NA	CASSPPQGTSGANVLTF	TGTGCCAGCTCACCACCTCAGGGGACCTCTGGGGCCAACGTCCTGACTTTC
TRBJ2-7	TRBD1	TRBV27	NA	CASRPDRISYEQYF	TGTGCCAGCAGGCCGGACAGGATCTCCTACGAGCAGTACTTC
TRBJ1-5	NA	TRBV2	few	CASATGVGSNQPQHF	TGTGCCAGTGCGACAGGAGTCGGTAGCAATCAGCCCCAGCATTTT
TRBJ2-7	NA	TRBV5-6	NA	CASSSAWDEQYF	TGTGCCAGCAGCTCCGCCTGGGACGAGCAGTACTTC
TRBJ2-3	TRBD2	TRBV7-2	NA	CASVASGRAPETQYF	TGTGCCAGCGTGGCAAGCGGGAGGGCCCCGGAGACGCAGTATTTT
TRBJ2-3	TRBD2	TRBV24-1	NA	CATSEWASGEDTDTQYF	TGTGCCACCAGTGAATGGGCTAGCGGGGAAGACACAGATACGCAGTATTTT